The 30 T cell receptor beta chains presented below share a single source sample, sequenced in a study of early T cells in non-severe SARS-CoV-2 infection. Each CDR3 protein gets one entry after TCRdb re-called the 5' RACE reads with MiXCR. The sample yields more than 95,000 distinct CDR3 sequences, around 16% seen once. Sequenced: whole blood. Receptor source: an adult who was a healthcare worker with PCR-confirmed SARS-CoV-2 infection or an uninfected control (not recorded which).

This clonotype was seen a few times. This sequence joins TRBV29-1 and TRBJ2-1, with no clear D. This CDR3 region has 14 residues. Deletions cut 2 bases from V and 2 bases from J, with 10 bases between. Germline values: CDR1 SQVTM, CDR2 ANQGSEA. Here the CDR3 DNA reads TGCAGCGTTGAACTGGCGGAAGCCTACAATGAGCAGTTCTTC. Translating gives CSVELAEAYNEQFF.

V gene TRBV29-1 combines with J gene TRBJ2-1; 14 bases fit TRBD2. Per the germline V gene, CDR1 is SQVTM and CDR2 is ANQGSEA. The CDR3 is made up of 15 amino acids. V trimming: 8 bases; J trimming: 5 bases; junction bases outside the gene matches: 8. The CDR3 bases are TGCAGCTTAAGGGGGACTAGCGGGAGCCACAATGAGCAGTTCTTC. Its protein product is CSLRGTSGSHNEQFF.

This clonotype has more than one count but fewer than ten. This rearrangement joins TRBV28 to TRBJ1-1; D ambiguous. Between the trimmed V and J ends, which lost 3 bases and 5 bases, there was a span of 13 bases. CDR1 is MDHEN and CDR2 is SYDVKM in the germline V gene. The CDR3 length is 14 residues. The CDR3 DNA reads TGTGCCAGCAGTTTTATAGTCGCGAGGACTGAAGCTTTCTTT. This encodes CASSFIVARTEAFF.

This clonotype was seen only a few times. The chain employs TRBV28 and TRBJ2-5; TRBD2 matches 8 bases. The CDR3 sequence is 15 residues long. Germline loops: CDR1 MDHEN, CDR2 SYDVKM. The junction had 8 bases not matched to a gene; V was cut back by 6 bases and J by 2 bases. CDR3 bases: TGTGCCAGCAGGTTGGGACTAGGGATACAAGAGACCCAGTACTTC. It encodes CASRLGLGIQETQYF.

The CDR3 spells CASRRRTSGGTDTQYF. CDR3 bases: TGTGCCAGCAGGAGACGGACTAGCGGGGGCACAGATACGCAGTATTTT. V usage is TRBV6-1 and J usage is TRBJ2-3, with 12 bases aligning to TRBD2. CDR1 is MNHNS and CDR2 is SASEGT in the germline V gene. This CDR3 contains 16 residues. The junction had 5 bases not matched to a gene; V was cut back by 6 bases and J by 1 base.

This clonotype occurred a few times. CDR3: CASSSPLRLAGGRGKTQYF. The CDR3 DNA follows: TGTGCCAGCAGCTCCCCCCTCCGACTAGCGGGGGGCCGGGGAAAGACCCAGTACTTC. The chain is built from TRBV7-6 and TRBJ2-5; 13 bases fit TRBD2. The CDR3 is 19 amino acids. The V gene's germline CDR1 is SGHVS and CDR2 FNYEAQ. Trimming cost V 4 bases and J 6 bases; bases outside gene matches: 17.

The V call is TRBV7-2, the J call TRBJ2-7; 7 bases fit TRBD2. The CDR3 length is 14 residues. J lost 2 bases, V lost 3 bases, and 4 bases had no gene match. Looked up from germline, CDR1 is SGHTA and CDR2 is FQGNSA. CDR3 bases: TGTGCCAGCAGCTTTGGCGGGAGAACCTACGAGCAGTACTTC. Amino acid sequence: CASSFGGRTYEQYF.

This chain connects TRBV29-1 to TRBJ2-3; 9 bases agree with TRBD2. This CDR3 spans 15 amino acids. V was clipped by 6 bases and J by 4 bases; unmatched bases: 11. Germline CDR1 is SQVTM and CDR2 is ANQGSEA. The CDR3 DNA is TGCAGCGTCCTGGGAGGGGCGGGAGGGCCAGATACGCAGTATTTT. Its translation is CSVLGGAGGPDTQYF.

Here the CDR3 DNA reads TGCGCCAGCAACCTTCTGGGGCTAATAGACCAAGAGACCCAGTACTTC. Its protein product is CASNLLGLIDQETQYF. J is TRBJ2-5 and V is TRBV10-2; D is perhaps TRBD1 (5 bases). V was clipped by 7 bases and J by 0 bases, with 18 bases between them. Per the germline V gene, CDR1 is WSHSY and CDR2 is SAAADI. This CDR3 spans 16 amino acids.

CDR3 nucleotides: TGTGCCAGCAGTCCGACCACGGCGTACGGGACCGGGGCCAACGTCCTGACTTTC. Translation: CASSPTTAYGTGANVLTF. The chain has TRBV6-2 or TRBV6-3 and TRBJ2-6, with D possibly called TRBD1 or TRBD2 (5 bases each). The CDR3 contains 18 residues. Trimming removed 5 bases at V and 4 bases at J, with 21 bases between. Germline-derived CDR1 and CDR2 are MNHEY and SVGEGT.

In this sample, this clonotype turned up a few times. The CDR3 is CASSPSPGTLTDTQYF. In nucleotides, the CDR3 is TGTGCCAGCTCACCGTCGCCGGGGACCCTCACAGATACGCAGTATTTT. This chain joins TRBV18 and TRBJ2-3, with D possibly called TRBD1 or TRBD2 (5 bases each). Trimming left V 3 bases short and J 2 bases short, with 15 bases between. The CDR3 length is 16 residues. Germline loops: CDR1 KGHSH, CDR2 LQKENI.

CDR3 DNA sequence: TGTGCCAGCAGCCAAATAGGGGGAGGCTACACCTTC. It codes for CASSQIGGGYTF. The chain carries TRBV4-2 and TRBJ1-2; perhaps TRBD1 as D (6 bases). Trimming shortened V by 2 bases and J by 8 bases, and 9 bases separated the two germline ends. CDR3 length equals 12 residues. Germline loops: CDR1 LGHNA, CDR2 YNFKEQ.

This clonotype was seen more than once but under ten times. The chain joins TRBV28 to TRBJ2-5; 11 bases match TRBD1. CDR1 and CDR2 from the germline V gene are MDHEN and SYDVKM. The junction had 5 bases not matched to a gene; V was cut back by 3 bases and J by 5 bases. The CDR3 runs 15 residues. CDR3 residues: CASSFWDRGGETQYF. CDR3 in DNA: TGTGCCAGCAGTTTTTGGGACAGGGGGGGCGAGACCCAGTACTTC.

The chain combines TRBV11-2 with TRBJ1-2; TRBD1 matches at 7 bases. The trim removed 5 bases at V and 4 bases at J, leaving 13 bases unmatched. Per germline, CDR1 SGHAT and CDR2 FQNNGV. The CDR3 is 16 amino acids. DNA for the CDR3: TGTGCCAGCAGCCCTAGGACAGGAGGAAACCTCTATGGCTACACCTTC. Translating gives CASSPRTGGNLYGYTF.

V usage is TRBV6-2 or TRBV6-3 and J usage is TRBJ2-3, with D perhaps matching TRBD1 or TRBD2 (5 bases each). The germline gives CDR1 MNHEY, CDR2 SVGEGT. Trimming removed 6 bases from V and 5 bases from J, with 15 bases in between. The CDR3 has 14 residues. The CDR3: CASRSGQRGDTQYF. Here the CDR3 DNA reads TGTGCCAGCAGATCGGGGCAGAGGGGAGATACGCAGTATTTT.

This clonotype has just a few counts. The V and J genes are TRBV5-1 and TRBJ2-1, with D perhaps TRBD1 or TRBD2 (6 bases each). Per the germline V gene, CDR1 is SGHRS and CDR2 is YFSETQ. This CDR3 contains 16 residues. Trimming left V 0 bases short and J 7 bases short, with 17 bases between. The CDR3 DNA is TGCGCCAGCAGCTTGGCCCTGCCAAGGGGGGAGAATGAGCAGTTCTTC. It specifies CASSLALPRGENEQFF.

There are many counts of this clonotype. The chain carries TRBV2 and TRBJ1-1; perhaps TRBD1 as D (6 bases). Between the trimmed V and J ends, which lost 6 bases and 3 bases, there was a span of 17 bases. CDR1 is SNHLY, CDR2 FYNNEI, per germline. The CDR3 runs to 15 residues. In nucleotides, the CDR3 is TGTGCCAGCAGCGAACACAGGGCCCCGGACACTGAAGCTTTCTTT. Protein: CASSEHRAPDTEAFF.

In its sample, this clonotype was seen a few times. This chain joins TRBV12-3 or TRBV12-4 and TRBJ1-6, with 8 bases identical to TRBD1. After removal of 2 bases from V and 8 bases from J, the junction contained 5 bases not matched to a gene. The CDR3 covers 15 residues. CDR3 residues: CASSLKDRVHSPLHF. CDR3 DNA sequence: TGTGCCAGCAGTTTAAAGGACAGGGTGCATTCACCCCTCCACTTT.

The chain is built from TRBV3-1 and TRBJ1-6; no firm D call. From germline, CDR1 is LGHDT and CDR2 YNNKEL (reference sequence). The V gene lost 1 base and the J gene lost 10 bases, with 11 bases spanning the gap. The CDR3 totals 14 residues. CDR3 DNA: TGTGCCAGCAGCCAAGTGGGCATTTCCTCACCCCTCCACTTT. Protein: CASSQVGISSPLHF. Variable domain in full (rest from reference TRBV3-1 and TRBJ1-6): DTAVSQTPKYLVTQMGNDKSIKCEQNLGHDTMYWYKQDSKKFLKIMFSYNNKELIINETVPNRFSPKSPDKAHLNLHINSLELGDSAVYFCASSQVGISSPLHFGNGTRLTVT.

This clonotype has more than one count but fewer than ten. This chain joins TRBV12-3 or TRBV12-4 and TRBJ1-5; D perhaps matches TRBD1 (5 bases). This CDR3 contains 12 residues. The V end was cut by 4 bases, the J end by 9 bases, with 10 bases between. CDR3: CASSSEGRPQHF. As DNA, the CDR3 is TGTGCCAGCAGTTCTGAGGGGCGGCCCCAGCATTTT.

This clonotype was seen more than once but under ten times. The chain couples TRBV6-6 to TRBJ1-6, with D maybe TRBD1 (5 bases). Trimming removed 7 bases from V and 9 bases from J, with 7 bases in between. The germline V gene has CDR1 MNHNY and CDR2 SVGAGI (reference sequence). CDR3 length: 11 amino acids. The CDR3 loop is CASTGGSPLHF. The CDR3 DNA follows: TGTGCCAGCACGGGGGGTTCACCCCTCCACTTT.

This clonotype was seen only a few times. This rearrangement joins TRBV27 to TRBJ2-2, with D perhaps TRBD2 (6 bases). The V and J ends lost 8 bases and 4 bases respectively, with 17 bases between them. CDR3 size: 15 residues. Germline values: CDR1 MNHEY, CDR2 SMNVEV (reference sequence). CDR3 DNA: TGTGCCAGCTCCCAGGTGGGACTCCTCACCGGGGAGCTGTTTTTT. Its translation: CASSQVGLLTGELFF.

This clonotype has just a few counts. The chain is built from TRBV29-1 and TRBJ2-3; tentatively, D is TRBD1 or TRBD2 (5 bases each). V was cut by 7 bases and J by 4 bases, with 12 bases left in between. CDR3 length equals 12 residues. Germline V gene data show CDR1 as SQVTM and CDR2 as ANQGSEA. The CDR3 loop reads CSARMGADTQYF. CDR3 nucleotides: TGCAGCGCCCGCATGGGGGCAGATACGCAGTATTTT.

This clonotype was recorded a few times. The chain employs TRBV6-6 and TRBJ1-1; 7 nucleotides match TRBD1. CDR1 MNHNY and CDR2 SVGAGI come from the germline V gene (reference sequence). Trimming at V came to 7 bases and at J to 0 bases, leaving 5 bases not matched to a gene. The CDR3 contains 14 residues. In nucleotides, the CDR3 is TGTGCCAGCACCAGGGACAGTCTGAACACTGAAGCTTTCTTT. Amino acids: CASTRDSLNTEAFF.

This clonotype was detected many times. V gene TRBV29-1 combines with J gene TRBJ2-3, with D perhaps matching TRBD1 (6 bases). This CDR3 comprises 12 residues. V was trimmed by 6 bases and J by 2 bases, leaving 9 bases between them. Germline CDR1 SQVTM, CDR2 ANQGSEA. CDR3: CSVWGLTDTQYF. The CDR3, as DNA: TGCAGCGTGTGGGGGCTCACAGATACGCAGTATTTT.

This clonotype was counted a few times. The CDR3 DNA sequence: TGTGCCAGCAGCGAGGGGACGGTCGCGAACACCGGGGAGCTGTTTTTT. Translating gives CASSEGTVANTGELFF. The chain links TRBV9 to TRBJ2-2; either TRBD1 or TRBD2 may supply D (5 bases each). The germline V and J ends were trimmed by 3 bases and 0 bases, with 12 bases remaining between them. The CDR3 length is 16 residues. Germline lookup yields CDR1 SGDLS and CDR2 YYNGEE.

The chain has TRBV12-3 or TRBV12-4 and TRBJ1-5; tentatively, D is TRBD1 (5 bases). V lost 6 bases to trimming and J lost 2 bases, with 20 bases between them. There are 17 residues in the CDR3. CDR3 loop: CASSSNQGSLGNQPQHF. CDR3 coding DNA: TGTGCCAGCAGCTCCAACCAGGGATCCTTAGGCAATCAGCCCCAGCATTTT.

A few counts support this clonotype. CDR3 coding DNA: TGTGCCAGCAGTTCTAACAGCGCTAACTATGGCTACACCTTC. As protein: CASSSNSANYGYTF. The rearrangement uses TRBV6-5 and TRBJ1-2; D not certain. V lost 4 bases and J 0 bases, leaving 9 bases between the germline ends. The V gene's germline CDR1 is MNHEY and CDR2 SVGAGI. The CDR3 is made up of 14 amino acids.

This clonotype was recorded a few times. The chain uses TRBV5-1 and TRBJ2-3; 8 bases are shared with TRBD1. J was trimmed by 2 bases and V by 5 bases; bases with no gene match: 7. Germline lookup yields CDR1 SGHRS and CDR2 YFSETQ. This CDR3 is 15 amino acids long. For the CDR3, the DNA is TGCGCCAGCAGTCCACGACAGGGGTCCACAGATACGCAGTATTTT. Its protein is CASSPRQGSTDTQYF.

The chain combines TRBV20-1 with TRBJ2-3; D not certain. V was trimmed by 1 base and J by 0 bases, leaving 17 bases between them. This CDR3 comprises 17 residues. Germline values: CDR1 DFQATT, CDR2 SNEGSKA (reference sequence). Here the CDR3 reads CSARVPQSFASTDTQYF. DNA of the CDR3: TGCAGTGCTAGAGTCCCCCAGAGTTTCGCTAGCACAGATACGCAGTATTTT.